The 28 T cell receptor beta chains in this list originate from one sample, sequenced in a study of blood T cell repertoires in COVID-19. The assay was immunoSEQ multiplex PCR, and TCRdb's table has in-frame clones only and misses some. The top ten hold around 8% of the sample, which has about 68,000 clones, 84% seen once. The material sequenced was peripheral blood. Receptors were obtained from a man aged 50-60 years with active COVID-19.

This sequence joins TRBV2 and TRBJ2-3, with 10 nucleotides matching TRBD2. Germline CDR1 reads SNHLY; CDR2 reads FYNNEI. This CDR3 has 18 residues. After removal of 7 bases from V and 3 bases from J, the junction contained 16 bases not matched to a gene. DNA of the CDR3: TGTGCCAGCACTCGCCGCAGGGCTAGCGGGAGTTCGACAGATACGCAGTATTTT. Its translation: CASTRRRASGSSTDTQYF.

This chain joins TRBV9 and TRBJ2-1, with 7 bases aligning to TRBD1. There are 17 residues in the CDR3. Unmatched junction bases numbered 10, after V lost 1 base and J lost 3 bases. From germline, CDR1 is SGDLS and CDR2 YYNGEE. CDR3 nucleotide sequence: TGTGCCAGCAGCGTAACCCTTGGGGGACAGATCTACAATGAGCAGTTCTTC. It codes for CASSVTLGGQIYNEQFF.

This CDR3 reads CSVAGLALYEQFF. DNA of the CDR3: TGCAGCGTCGCGGGACTGGCCTTATATGAGCAGTTCTTC. The chain employs TRBV29-1 and TRBJ2-1; D is possibly TRBD2 (6 bases). This CDR3 has 13 amino acids. V dropped 6 bases and J dropped 8 bases, with 17 bases sitting between them. Germline V gene sequence: CDR1 SQVTM, CDR2 ANQGSEA.

V usage is TRBV6-5 and J usage is TRBJ2-5, with D maybe TRBD2 (5 bases). Trimming stripped 0 bases from V and 2 bases from J, with 10 bases between. The CDR3 has 15 amino acids. Germline CDR1 is MNHEY and CDR2 is SVGAGI. The CDR3 sequence: CASSYSMGDQETQYF. CDR3 nucleotides: TGTGCCAGCAGTTACTCGATGGGAGATCAAGAGACCCAGTACTTC.

The chain links TRBV7-2 to TRBJ2-4, with D tentatively TRBD1 (5 bases). CDR1 is SGHTA, CDR2 FQGNSA, per germline. The V end lost 2 bases, the J end lost 5 bases, and 13 bases lay between the germline ends. The CDR3 spans 15 residues. CDR3 amino acids: CASSLSGSGENIQYF. The CDR3 region has the DNA TGTGCCAGCAGCTTATCAGGGTCGGGTGAAAACATTCAGTACTTC.

The chain couples TRBV5-4 to TRBJ1-1; 7 bases are a match to TRBD1. J gave up 3 bases and V 5 bases, and 7 bases lay outside the gene matches. This CDR3 is built from 14 residues. CDR1 is SGHNT, CDR2 YYREEE, per germline (reference sequence). The CDR3 spells CASSRGGKDTEAFF. The CDR3 coding sequence is TGTGCCAGCAGTCGAGGGGGCAAGGACACTGAAGCTTTCTTT.

The sample holds one count of this clone. The chain employs TRBV13 and TRBJ2-7, with 8 bases fitting TRBD2. This CDR3 has 14 residues. Trimming cost V 4 bases and J 5 bases; bases outside gene matches: 7. CDR1 and CDR2 from the germline V gene are PRHDT and FYEKMQ (reference sequence). Written as DNA, the CDR3 is TGTGCCAGCAGCTCAGCAGGACTAGCCAACGAGCAGTACTTC. Encoded protein: CASSSAGLANEQYF.

This clone showed up just once. The J gene is TRBJ1-1, the V gene TRBV7-2; 7 nucleotides line up with TRBD1. The CDR3 is 13 residues long. The V segment lost 6 bases and the J segment 4 bases; nucleotides outside the gene matches: 5. From germline, CDR1 is SGHTA and CDR2 FQGNSA. CDR3 residues: CASRVTGVTEAFF. The CDR3 DNA is TGTGCCAGCAGGGTTACAGGGGTCACTGAAGCTTTCTTT. The variable domain in full, completed from reference TRBV7-2 and TRBJ1-1, reads GAGVSQSPSNKVTEKGKDVELRCDPISGHTALYWYRQSLGQGLEFLIYFQGNSAPDKSGLPSDRFSAERTGGSVSTLTIQRTQQEDSAVYLCASRVTGVTEAFFGQGTRLTVV.

The chain combines TRBV11-1 with TRBJ2-7; TRBD1 matches 9 bases. CDR1 is SGHAT and CDR2 is FQDESV in the germline V gene (reference sequence). J was trimmed by 5 bases and V by 4 bases; bases with no gene match: 6. This CDR3 region has 14 residues. DNA of the CDR3: TGTGCCAGCAGCTCCCGGGACAGGGACCACGAGCAGTACTTC. It translates to CASSSRDRDHEQYF.

This sequence joins TRBV2 and TRBJ2-5; 12 bases map to TRBD1. This CDR3 is built from 15 residues. CDR1 is SNHLY, CDR2 FYNNEI, per germline. Germline trimming cut 4 bases from V and 5 bases from J; bases unmatched to any gene: 5. The DNA of the CDR3 is TGTGCCAGCAGTGGGGACAGGGGGCTTGGTGAGACCCAGTACTTC. This encodes CASSGDRGLGETQYF.

The chain uses TRBV7-2 and TRBJ2-2, with TRBD2 matching over 7 bases. After removal of 1 base from V and 3 bases from J, the junction contained 2 bases not matched to a gene. This CDR3 comprises 15 residues. In germline, CDR1 is SGHTA, CDR2 FQGNSA. The CDR3 region is CASSLGAGDTGELFF. CDR3 in DNA: TGTGCCAGCAGCTTAGGGGCGGGGGACACCGGGGAGCTGTTTTTT.

This clone was counted once. V and J are TRBV19 and TRBJ2-3, with 8 bases fitting TRBD2. Germline values: CDR1 LNHDA, CDR2 SQIVND (reference sequence). The J segment lost 2 bases and the V segment lost 6 bases, leaving 10 bases of the junction unmatched. The CDR3 totals 16 residues. The CDR3 nucleotides read TGTGCCAGTAGCCGCGTGGAGCGGGGGCTCACAGATACGCAGTATTTT. As protein: CASSRVERGLTDTQYF.

V and J are TRBV2 and TRBJ1-3; D is uncertain. The CDR3 loop spans 15 amino acids. Germline V lookup: CDR1 SNHLY, CDR2 FYNNEI. Trimming left V 5 bases short and J 2 bases short, with 13 bases between. The DNA for the CDR3 is TGTGCCAGCAGTACCAAAGACGCGGCTGGAAACACCATATATTTT. The encoded protein is CASSTKDAAGNTIYF.

This sequence joins TRBV6-6 and TRBJ1-1; the D gene is possibly TRBD1 (5 bases). Per germline, CDR1 MNHNY and CDR2 SVGAGI (reference sequence). The V end lost 8 bases, the J end lost 5 bases, and 24 bases lay between the germline ends. The CDR3 is 16 residues long. The CDR3 is CASLPATGGDATEAFF. The CDR3 nucleotides are TGTGCCAGCCTTCCTGCGACGGGGGGGGACGCAACTGAAGCTTTCTTT.

The CDR3 region is CASSQGVGTGGYGYTF. In DNA, the CDR3 is TGTGCCAGCAGCCAAGGGGTTGGGACAGGCGGATATGGCTACACCTTC. The chain combines TRBV4-2 with TRBJ1-2; 8 nucleotides match TRBD1. The CDR3 totals 16 residues. CDR1 LGHNA and CDR2 YNFKEQ come from the germline V gene. Trimming removed 1 base from V and 5 bases from J; junction bases left unmatched: 9.

The chain combines TRBV30 with TRBJ2-1; TRBD2 is a possible D gene (7 bases). Looked up from germline, CDR1 is GTSNPN and CDR2 is SVGIG (reference sequence). This CDR3 is 15 amino acids long. Trimming pared 0 bases from V and 6 bases from J, leaving 15 bases between. The CDR3 sequence is CAWSVKGGGVNEQFF. As DNA, the CDR3 is TGTGCCTGGAGTGTAAAAGGGGGAGGGGTCAATGAGCAGTTCTTC.

The CDR3 DNA reads as TGTGCCTCGGGGGGACAGGTTGTAAGCGAGCAGTACTTC. It specifies CASGGQVVSEQYF. This chain connects TRBV19 to TRBJ2-7; D perhaps matches TRBD1 (8 bases). Trimming left V 11 bases short and J 6 bases short, with 20 bases between. CDR3 length: 13 amino acids. Germline values: CDR1 LNHDA, CDR2 SQIVND (reference sequence).

V gene TRBV7-8 combines with J gene TRBJ2-6; TRBD1 aligns across 10 bases. The germline V gene has CDR1 SGHVS and CDR2 FQNEAQ. Unmatched junction bases numbered 7, after V lost 4 bases and J lost 4 bases. This CDR3 comprises 17 residues. CDR3 residues: CASSSGQGKYGANVLTF. Written as DNA, the CDR3 is TGTGCCAGCAGCTCGGGACAGGGGAAGTACGGGGCCAACGTCCTGACTTTC.

This rearrangement joins TRBV3-1 (or the pseudogene TRBV3-2) to TRBJ2-5; 10 bases align to TRBD1. This CDR3 is 15 amino acids long. The V and J ends lost 4 bases and 5 bases, in that order; junction bases with no gene match: 7. Germline CDR1 is LGHDT and CDR2 is YNNKEL (reference sequence). CDR3 in amino acids: CASSRTGQGKETQYF. As DNA, the CDR3 is TGTGCCAGCAGCCGCACGGGACAGGGGAAGGAGACCCAGTACTTC.

The chain links TRBV27 to TRBJ2-2; 7 bases agree with TRBD1. With 5 bases clipped from V and 2 bases from J, the junction kept 8 bases outside the gene matches. This CDR3 has 16 amino acids. Germline assignment: CDR1 MNHEY and CDR2 SMNVEV (reference sequence). The CDR3 here is CASSPIDRVNTGELFF. CDR3 DNA: TGTGCCAGCAGTCCCATAGACAGGGTAAACACCGGGGAGCTGTTTTTT.

This clone has just a few counts. This chain uses TRBV21-1 with TRBJ1-1; TRBD1, the D gene given by the table, was not confirmed from the DNA. TRBV21-1 is reported as a pseudogene. This CDR3 has 14 amino acids. The CDR3 DNA reads as TGTGCCAGCAGCACCCGACAGTGGAACACTGAAGCTTTCTTT. It translates to CASSTRQWNTEAFF.

The genes are TRBV7-8 and TRBJ2-3; D call uncertain. CDR3 size: 18 residues. Germline CDR1 is SGHVS and CDR2 is FQNEAQ. The V gene lost 2 bases and the J gene lost 0 bases, with 18 bases spanning the gap. The CDR3 nucleotides are TGTGCCAGCAGCTTAATCGCGCAAGCGCAGTCTAGCACAGATACGCAGTATTTT. It encodes CASSLIAQAQSSTDTQYF.

The V and J genes are TRBV5-1 and TRBJ2-2; TRBD2 is a possible D gene (6 bases). V lost 7 bases to trimming and J lost 5 bases, with 15 bases between them. The CDR3 length is 14 residues. Looked up from germline, CDR1 is SGHRS and CDR2 is YFSETQ. This CDR3 is CASREMGGTGELFF. CDR3 sequence (DNA): TGCGCCAGCCGGGAGATGGGCGGGACCGGGGAGCTGTTTTTT.

As for this clone: This sample also contains other DNA sequences that code for the same CDR3. J is TRBJ2-1 and V is TRBV5-1; TRBD2 agrees at 12 bases. V was pared by 4 bases and J by 2 bases, with 1 base of the junction left unmatched. The CDR3 has 15 amino acids. Germline V gives CDR1 SGHRS, CDR2 YFSETQ. DNA for the CDR3: TGCGCCAGCAGCGGACTAGCGGGGCCCTACAATGAGCAGTTCTTC. This translates into CASSGLAGPYNEQFF.

The count of this clone is one. The chain recombines TRBV4-1 with TRBJ2-5, with D tentatively TRBD2 (6 bases). The germline CDR1 and CDR2 sequences are MGHRA and YSYEKL. V lost 6 bases and J lost 7, with 21 bases in between. This CDR3 is 15 amino acids long. The CDR3: CASRPEAGSVGTQYF. For the CDR3, the DNA is TGCGCCAGCAGACCCGAGGCGGGGTCGGTTGGGACCCAGTACTTC.

The chain carries TRBV7-9 and TRBJ2-7, with 10 bases fitting TRBD1. CDR1 and CDR2 from the germline V gene are SEHNR and FQNEAQ (reference sequence). The CDR3 has 14 amino acids. Trimming took 5 bases from V and 8 from J; bases not matched to a gene: 9. In DNA, the CDR3 is TGTGCCAGCAGCAACCGGGACAGGGGTTTCCAGCAGTACTTC. It translates to CASSNRDRGFQQYF.

This clone was found once. J is TRBJ2-3 and V is TRBV29-1; 7 bases fit TRBD2. CDR1 and CDR2 (germline): SQVTM, ANQGSEA. Germline trimming cut 6 bases from V and 6 bases from J; bases unmatched to any gene: 6. This CDR3 has 12 residues. The CDR3 protein is CSVLPSGDTQYF. For the CDR3, the DNA is TGCAGCGTGCTGCCTAGCGGTGATACGCAGTATTTT.

The chain joins TRBV7-9 to TRBJ2-3; 7 positions agree with TRBD2. CDR3 length equals 15 residues. After removal of 3 bases from V and 3 bases from J, the junction contained 6 bases not matched to a gene. The germline V gene encodes CDR1 SEHNR and CDR2 FQNEAQ (reference sequence). DNA of the CDR3: TGTGCCAGCAGCTTTACCCGGGACTATACAGATACGCAGTATTTT. It codes for CASSFTRDYTDTQYF.